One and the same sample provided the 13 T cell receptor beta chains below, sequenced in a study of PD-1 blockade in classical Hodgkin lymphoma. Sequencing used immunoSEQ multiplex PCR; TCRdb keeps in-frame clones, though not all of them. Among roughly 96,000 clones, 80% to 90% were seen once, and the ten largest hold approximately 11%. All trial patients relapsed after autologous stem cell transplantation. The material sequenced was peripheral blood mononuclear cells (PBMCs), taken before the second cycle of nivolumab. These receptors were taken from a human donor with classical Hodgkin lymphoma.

CDR3 sequence reads: CSVQGYGAINANTGELFF. In DNA form, the CDR3 reads TGCAGCGTCCAGGGGTATGGGGCCATAAACGCGAACACCGGGGAGCTGTTTTTT. The chain recombines TRBV29-1 with TRBJ2-2; TRBD1 is a possible D gene (6 bases). The V gene lost 6 bases and the J gene lost 0 bases, with 23 bases spanning the gap. CDR1 and CDR2 (germline): SQVTM, ANQGSEA. The CDR3 loop spans 18 amino acids.

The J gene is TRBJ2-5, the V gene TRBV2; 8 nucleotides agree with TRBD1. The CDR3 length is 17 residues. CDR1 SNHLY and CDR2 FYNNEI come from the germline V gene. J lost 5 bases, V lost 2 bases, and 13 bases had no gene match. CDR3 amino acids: CASSEIRGQAVWETQYF. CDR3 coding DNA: TGTGCCAGCAGTGAAATAAGGGGACAGGCGGTTTGGGAGACCCAGTACTTC.

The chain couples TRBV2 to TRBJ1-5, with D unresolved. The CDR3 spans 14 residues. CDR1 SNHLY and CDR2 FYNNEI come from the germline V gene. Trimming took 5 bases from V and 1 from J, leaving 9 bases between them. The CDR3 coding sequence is TGTGCCAGCAGTACGGCACGCAGCAATCAGCCCCAGCATTTT. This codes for CASSTARSNQPQHF. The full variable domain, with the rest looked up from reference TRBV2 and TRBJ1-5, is EPEVTQTPSHQVTQMGQEVILRCVPISNHLYFYWYRQILGQKVEFLVSFYNNEISEKSEIFDDQFSVERPDGSNFTLKIRSTKLEDSAMYFCASSTARSNQPQHFGDGTRLSIL.

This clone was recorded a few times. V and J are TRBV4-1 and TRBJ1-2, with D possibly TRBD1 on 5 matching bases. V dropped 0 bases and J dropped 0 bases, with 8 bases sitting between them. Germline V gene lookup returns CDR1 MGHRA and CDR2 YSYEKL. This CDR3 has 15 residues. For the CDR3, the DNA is TGCGCCAGCAGCCAAGACAAGACAGCTAACTATGGCTACACCTTC. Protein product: CASSQDKTANYGYTF.

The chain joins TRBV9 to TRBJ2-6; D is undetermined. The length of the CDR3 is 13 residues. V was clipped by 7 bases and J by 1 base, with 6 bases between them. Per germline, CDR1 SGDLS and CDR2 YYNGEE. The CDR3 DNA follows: TGTGCCAGCTCGAGATCTGGGGCCAACGTCCTGACTTTC. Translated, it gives CASSRSGANVLTF.

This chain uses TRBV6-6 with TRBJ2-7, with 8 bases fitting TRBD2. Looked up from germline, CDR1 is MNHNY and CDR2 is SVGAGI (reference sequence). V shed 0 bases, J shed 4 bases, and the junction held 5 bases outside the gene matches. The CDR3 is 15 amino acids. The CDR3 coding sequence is TGTGCCAGCAGTTACTCACTAGCGGAGTTATACGAGCAGTACTTC. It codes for CASSYSLAELYEQYF.

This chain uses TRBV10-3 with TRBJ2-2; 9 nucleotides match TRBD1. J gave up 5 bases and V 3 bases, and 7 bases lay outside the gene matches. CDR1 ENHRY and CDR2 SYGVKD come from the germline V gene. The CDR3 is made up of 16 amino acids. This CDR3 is CAISDPDRGRTGELFF. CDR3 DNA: TGTGCCATCAGTGATCCAGACAGGGGGAGGACCGGGGAGCTGTTTTTT.

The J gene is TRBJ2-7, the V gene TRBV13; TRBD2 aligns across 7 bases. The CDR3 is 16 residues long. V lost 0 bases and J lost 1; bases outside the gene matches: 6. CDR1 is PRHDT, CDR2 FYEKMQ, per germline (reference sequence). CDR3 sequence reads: CASSLGLLANSYEQYF. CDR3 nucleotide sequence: TGTGCCAGCAGCTTAGGCTTACTAGCGAATTCCTACGAGCAGTACTTC.

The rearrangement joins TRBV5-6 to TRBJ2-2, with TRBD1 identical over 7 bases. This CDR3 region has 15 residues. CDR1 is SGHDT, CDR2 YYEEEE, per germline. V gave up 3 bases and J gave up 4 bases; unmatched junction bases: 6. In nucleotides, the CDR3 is TGTGCCAGCAGCTCGGACAGGCGAGGCACCGGGGAGCTGTTTTTT. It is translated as CASSSDRRGTGELFF.

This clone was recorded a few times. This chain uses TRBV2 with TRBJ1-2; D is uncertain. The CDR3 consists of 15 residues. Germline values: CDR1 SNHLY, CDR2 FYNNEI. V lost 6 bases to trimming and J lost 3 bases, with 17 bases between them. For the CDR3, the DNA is TGTGCCAGCAGGCGGAGGGCAAACCTGGACTATGGCTACACCTTC. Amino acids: CASRRRANLDYGYTF.

CDR3 coding DNA: TGTGCCAGCAGCGTAGGAGCCACCTTGGAGCAGTACTTC. Protein sequence: CASSVGATLEQYF. This chain uses TRBV9 with TRBJ2-7, with D uncertain. Germline CDR1 reads SGDLS; CDR2 reads YYNGEE. The CDR3 loop spans 13 amino acids. V dropped 0 bases and J dropped 7 bases, with 11 bases sitting between them.

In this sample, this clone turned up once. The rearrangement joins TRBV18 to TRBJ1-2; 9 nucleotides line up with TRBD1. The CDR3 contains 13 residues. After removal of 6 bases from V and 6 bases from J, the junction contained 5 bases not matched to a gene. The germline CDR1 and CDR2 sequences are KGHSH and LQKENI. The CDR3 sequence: CASSRDRVDGYTF. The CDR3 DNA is TGTGCCAGCTCCAGGGACAGGGTAGATGGCTACACCTTC.

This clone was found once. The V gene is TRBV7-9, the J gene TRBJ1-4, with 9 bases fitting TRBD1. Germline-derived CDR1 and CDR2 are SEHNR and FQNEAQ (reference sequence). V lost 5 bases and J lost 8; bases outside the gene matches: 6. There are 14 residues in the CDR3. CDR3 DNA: TGTGCCAGCAGCCGAGACAGGGGGGAAGAAAAACTGTTTTTT. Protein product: CASSRDRGEEKLFF. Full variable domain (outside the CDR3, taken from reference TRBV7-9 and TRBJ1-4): DTGVSQNPRHKITKRGQNVTFRCDPISEHNRLYWYRQTLGQGPEFLTYFQNEAQLEKSRLLSDRFSAERPKGSFSTLEIQRTEQGDSAMYLCASSRDRGEEKLFFGSGTQLSVL.